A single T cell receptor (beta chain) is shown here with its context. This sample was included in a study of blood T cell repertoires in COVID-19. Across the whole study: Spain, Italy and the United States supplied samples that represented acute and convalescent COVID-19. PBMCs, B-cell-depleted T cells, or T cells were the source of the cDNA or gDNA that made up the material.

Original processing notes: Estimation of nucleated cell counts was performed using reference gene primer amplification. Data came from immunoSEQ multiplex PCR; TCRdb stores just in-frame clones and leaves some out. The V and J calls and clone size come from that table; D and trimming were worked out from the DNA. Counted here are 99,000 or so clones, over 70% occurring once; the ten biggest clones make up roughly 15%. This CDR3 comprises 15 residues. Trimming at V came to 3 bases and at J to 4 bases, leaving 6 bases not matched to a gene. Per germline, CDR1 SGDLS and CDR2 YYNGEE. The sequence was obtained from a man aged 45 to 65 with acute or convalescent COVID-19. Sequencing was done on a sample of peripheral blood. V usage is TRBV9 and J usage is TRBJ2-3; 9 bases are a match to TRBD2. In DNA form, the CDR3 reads TGTGCCAGCAGCGGTAGCGGGAGTATCGCAGATACGCAGTATTTT. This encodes CASSGSGSIADTQYF. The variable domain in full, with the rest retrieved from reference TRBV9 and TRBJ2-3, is DSGVTQTPKHLITATGQRVTLRCSPRSGDLSVYWYQQSLDQGLQFLIQYYNGEERAKGNILERFSAQQFPDLHSELNLSSLELGDSALYFCASSGSGSIADTQYFGPGTRLTVL.